This T cell receptor (beta chain) was captured in a study of pediatric ulcerative colitis. Details on this clone: Its antigen is currently unknown.

Study-level findings and limits: A couple of rectal CDR3 clonotypes occurred in all ulcerative colitis patients. Substantially fewer templates came from a couple of patients' blood samples. Acute severe colitis showed lower rectal diversity from clonal expansions.

The CDR3 covers 12 residues. Trimming left V 0 bases short and J 5 bases short, with 5 bases between. Germline V CDR1 and CDR2: SGHDT, YYEEEE. Each sample received Survey-level depth of up to 500,000 reads. TCRdb's copy holds only in-frame clones and misses some; the assay was immunoSEQ multiplex PCR. This repertoire shows some 60,000 clones, 77% found once; its top ten account for roughly 5.2%. The sequenced material came from blood. This TCR was sampled from a boy between 5 and 17 years old with moderate ulcerative colitis. The chain uses TRBV5-6 and TRBJ2-5; D remains ambiguous. In DNA, the CDR3 is TGTGCCAGCAGCTTGGGTCTGGAGACCCAGTACTTC. Its translation: CASSLGLETQYF.